A selection of T cell receptor beta chains follows, all from one sample in a study of blood T cell repertoires in COVID-19. Profiling relied on immunoSEQ multiplex PCR, and the TCRdb table lists in-frame clones only, not all of them. The sample includes around 160,000 clones, about 83% of them seen just once. The sequenced sample consisted of peripheral blood. All receptors come from a woman of 80 years or more with acute or convalescent COVID-19. Each CDR3 is given with its conserved first and last residue.

TRBV7-3	TRBJ2-1	CASSLRQGAYNEQFF
TRBV2	TRBJ1-2	CAGRQGRSGGYTF
TRBV24-1	TRBJ2-3	CATAGLAGGPATDTQYF
TRBV7-3	TRBJ2-1	CASSLPGESNEQFF
TRBV11-2	TRBJ1-2	CASSFKTGGFLYGYTF
TRBV12-3/TRBV12-4	TRBJ2-5	CASSFNQETQYF
TRBV20-1	TRBJ1-1	CSASQNTEAFF
TRBV19	TRBJ1-4	CATGRGQDEKLFF
TRBV5-1	TRBJ2-5	CASSFSGGRRETQYF
TRBV2	TRBJ1-1	CASGTAAAGTEAFF
TRBV3-1/TRBV3-2	TRBJ1-5	CASSRRQGGDNF
TRBV5-1	TRBJ1-2	CASSPQGQGLYGYTF
TRBV19	TRBJ2-7	CASSTGPPGQGPYEQYF
TRBV5-1	TRBJ2-5	CASKGNRGHGETQYF
TRBV7-3	TRBJ1-1	CASSLGQNTEAFF
TRBV5-5	TRBJ2-1	CASSSRGNYNEQFF
TRBV21-1	TRBJ2-1	CASSKWLANNEQFF
TRBV6-1	TRBJ1-4	CASSDISPTATGGGEKLFF
TRBV10-2	TRBJ1-2	CASRTGTAYGYTF
TRBV12-3/TRBV12-4	TRBJ2-5	CASMTSEEETQYF
TRBV5-1	TRBJ2-1	CASSLVAGVSYNEQFF
TRBV23-1	TRBJ2-5	CASSPPTTKAHQETQYF
TRBV4-1	TRBJ1-1	CASSRRRGTGGDWDTEAFF
TRBV12-3/TRBV12-4	TRBJ2-7	CASSLGTAREQYF
TRBV4-1	TRBJ2-7	CASSYWIAGVYEQYF
TRBV18	TRBJ2-1	CASSPLQETSGSRLNEQFF
TRBV19	TRBJ2-1	CASSIGLAKFNEQFF
TRBV3-1/TRBV3-2	TRBJ1-3	CASSHSGAGNTIYF
TRBV7-8	TRBJ2-3	CASSPPGGTDTQYF
TRBV5-1	TRBJ2-1	CATTSGTGGIEQFF
TRBV9	TRBJ2-5	CASSVVGTMETQYF
TRBV7-9	TRBJ2-7	CASSRLAGGYEQYF
TRBV29-1	TRBJ2-5	CSVGQDQETQYF
TRBV19	TRBJ2-7	CASSIVGRAYEQYF
TRBV6-4	TRBJ2-1	CASSDLEGGFDEQFF
TRBV6-5	TRBJ1-5	CATTGSGGGQPQHF
TRBV21-1	TRBJ1-2	CASSKVEREGGYTF
TRBV20-1	TRBJ2-3	CSASDAGTSDRNTQYF
TRBV5-1	TRBJ2-6	CASSFGRGSSGANVLTF
TRBV28	TRBJ2-1	CAARRDSYNEQFF
TRBV11-2	TRBJ2-6	CASSLWTGAMSSGANVLTF